These 11 T cell receptor beta chains were all obtained from the same sample, sequenced in a study of T-cell memory formation after mild COVID-19. TCRdb recomputed calls from the 5' RACE reads with MiXCR, one row per CDR3 protein. The sample has hundreds of thousands of distinct CDR3 sequences, about a fifth seen once. Sequenced: PBMCs or a T cell subset sorted from them (not recorded which). These receptors all come from an adult woman who had mild COVID-19 (a few samples of this study predate the infection). Cell type and time point are not known.

This clonotype was seen a few times. The chain uses TRBV29-1 and TRBJ2-7, with no clear D. Germline CDR1 SQVTM, CDR2 ANQGSEA. The CDR3 totals 15 residues. Deletions cut 3 bases from V and 3 bases from J, with 18 bases between. CDR3 amino acids: CSVDGLGTPGYEQYF. CDR3 nucleotides: TGCAGCGTTGATGGATTGGGCACTCCTGGCTACGAGCAGTACTTC.

The table lists this clonotype with a few counts. The chain couples TRBV20-1 to TRBJ2-3, with a weak D call TRBD2 (5 bases). The germline gives CDR1 DFQATT, CDR2 SNEGSKA (reference sequence). V lost 1 base and J lost 2, with 13 bases in between. This CDR3 region has 15 residues. The CDR3 DNA sequence: TGCAGTGCTAGAGTGCTAGCAGGTTTCACAGATACGCAGTATTTT. Its protein product is CSARVLAGFTDTQYF.

The chain is built from TRBV5-4 and TRBJ1-4; D unresolved. The CDR3 is 14 residues long. Germline CDR1 reads SGHNT; CDR2 reads YYREEE (reference sequence). With 4 bases removed from V and 5 bases from J, the gap between germline ends came to 12 bases. CDR3 residues: CASSTGGDNEKLFF. CDR3 DNA sequence: TGTGCCAGCAGCACGGGAGGCGACAATGAAAAACTGTTTTTT.

The V call is TRBV6-1, the J call TRBJ2-1; 12 bases align to TRBD1. The CDR3 runs to 15 residues. V gave up 7 bases and J gave up 8 bases; unmatched junction bases: 9. Germline assignment: CDR1 MNHNS and CDR2 SASEGT. The CDR3 coding sequence is TGTGCCAGCACCCAACGGGACAGGGGGCGCGATGAGCAGTTCTTC. Its protein is CASTQRDRGRDEQFF.

The V gene is TRBV11-1, the J gene TRBJ1-1; 8 positions match TRBD1. CDR1 is SGHAT, CDR2 FQDESV, per germline (reference sequence). V was pared by 5 bases and J by 10 bases, with 6 bases of the junction left unmatched. This CDR3 is built from 12 residues. CDR3 coding DNA: TGTGCCAGCAGCCCTAACAGGGGGACAGCTTTCTTT. Translation: CASSPNRGTAFF.

This clonotype has more than one count but fewer than ten. V is TRBV11-1 and J is TRBJ2-7; 9 bases are shared with TRBD1. The CDR3 consists of 18 residues. Germline V gene data show CDR1 as SGHAT and CDR2 as FQDESV (reference sequence). V shed 0 bases and J 2 bases; nucleotides not matched to a gene: 11. CDR3 residues: CASSLAVSGRQGAYEQYF. The CDR3 coding sequence is TGTGCCAGCAGCTTAGCCGTTTCGGGGAGACAGGGGGCCTACGAGCAGTACTTC.

The sample holds a few counts of this clonotype. This chain uses TRBV25-1 with TRBJ2-1; D gene uncertain. Germline assignment: CDR1 MGHDK and CDR2 SYGVNS. V gave up 4 bases and J gave up 5 bases, with 9 bases separating them. The CDR3 has 13 amino acids. For the CDR3, the DNA is TGTGCCAGCAGTGGGCAGAAAAACAATGAGCAGTTCTTC. Amino acids: CASSGQKNNEQFF.

The V call is TRBV20-1, the J call TRBJ2-1; 7 nucleotides line up with TRBD2. Trimming cost V 5 bases and J 0 bases; bases outside gene matches: 7. The CDR3 length is 15 residues. Germline V gives CDR1 DFQATT, CDR2 SNEGSKA (reference sequence). CDR3 region: CSAPRRGSSYNEQFF. The CDR3 DNA sequence: TGCAGTGCTCCCCGTCGCGGGAGCTCCTACAATGAGCAGTTCTTC.

This clonotype was counted many times. This rearrangement joins TRBV2 to TRBJ2-5; 7 positions agree with TRBD2. V lost 6 bases, J lost 5 bases, and 0 bases stayed unmatched. Germline V gene sequence: CDR1 SNHLY, CDR2 FYNNEI. This CDR3 contains 11 residues. The CDR3 nucleotides are TGTGCCAGCAGCGGGGGGGAGACCCAGTACTTC. Translating it yields CASSGGETQYF.

J is TRBJ2-3 and V is TRBV24-1; D may be TRBD1 (6 bases). The CDR3 runs 15 residues. V was shortened by 2 bases and J by 12 bases, with 20 bases between the two germline ends. CDR1 and CDR2 (germline): KGHDR, SFDVKD. CDR3 sequence reads: CATSDWSGAQETQYF. The DNA of the CDR3 is TGTGCCACCAGTGATTGGTCAGGGGCCCAAGAGACCCAGTATTTT.

This clonotype occurred many times. This sequence joins TRBV23-1 and TRBJ2-3, with D perhaps matching TRBD2 (6 bases). TRBV23-1 is known as an ORF, though its function is uncertain. The CDR3 extends over 17 amino acids. Trimming shortened V by 0 bases and J by 1 base, and 14 bases separated the two germline ends. The CDR3 DNA follows: TGCGCCAGCAGTCAATCCCTCCGGAGGGGCCGCACAGATACGCAGTATTTT. It yields the protein CASSQSLRRGRTDTQYF.